Listed below are T cell receptor beta chains from one sample, sequenced in a study of blood T cells in healthy people across ages. TCRdb redid the calling of the 5' RACE reads with MiXCR, one entry per CDR3 protein. The sample yields about 940,000 distinct CDR3 sequences, roughly 50% seen once. Sequenced sample: blood. The receptor set was obtained from a man aged 25-45 years in good health. CDR3s include the opening cysteine and the closing phenylalanine or tryptophan. A D gene is named only where the DNA matches it firmly. Only part of the rows carry a size: once, few, many, or a class if the clone is expanded.

J: TRBJ2-5
D: -
V: TRBV5-1
size: -
CDR3: CASSSGNREETQYF
DNA: TGCGCCAGCAGCTCTGGTAACAGGGAAGAGACCCAGTACTTC

J: TRBJ1-5
D: TRBD1
V: TRBV4-1
size: -
CDR3: CASSPADRGGQPQHF
DNA: TGCGCCAGCAGCCCGGCGGACAGGGGGGGTCAGCCCCAGCATTTT

J: TRBJ2-6
D: TRBD2
V: TRBV3-1
size: -
CDR3: CASSLVGTSISGANVLTF
DNA: TGTGCCAGCAGCCTCGTCGGGACTAGTATCTCTGGGGCCAACGTCCTGACTTTC

J: TRBJ2-7
D: -
V: TRBV2
size: -
CDR3: CASTEVTYEQYF
DNA: TGTGCCAGCACGGAAGTAACCTACGAGCAGTACTTC

J: TRBJ2-5
D: -
V: TRBV5-1
size: -
CDR3: CASSLTTFQETQYF
DNA: TGCGCCAGCAGCTTGACAACCTTCCAAGAGACCCAGTACTTC

J: TRBJ2-6
D: -
V: TRBV28
size: once
CDR3: CASSSSTGPISGANVLTF
DNA: TGTGCCAGCAGTTCCTCCACAGGGCCCATCTCTGGGGCCAACGTCCTGACTTTC

J: TRBJ1-2
D: -
V: TRBV27
size: -
CDR3: CASSARTSPYGYTF
DNA: TGTGCCAGCAGTGCGAGGACGAGCCCCTATGGCTACACCTTC

J: TRBJ2-2
D: -
V: TRBV7-9
size: -
CDR3: CASTTGELFF
DNA: TGTGCCAGCACAACCGGGGAGCTGTTTTTT

J: TRBJ2-3
D: -
V: TRBV7-3
size: once
CDR3: CASSLTPIWGGNTDTQYF
DNA: TGTGCCAGCAGCTTAACTCCCATATGGGGGGGCAACACAGATACGCAGTATTTT

J: TRBJ2-1
D: TRBD2
V: TRBV4-1
size: -
CDR3: CASSQDKASGGPYNEQFF
DNA: TGCGCCAGCAGCCAAGATAAGGCTAGCGGGGGTCCATACAATGAGCAGTTCTTC

J: TRBJ2-3
D: TRBD1
V: TRBV6-1
size: -
CDR3: CASSEFRLQGGTDTQYF
DNA: TGTGCCAGTAGTGAATTTCGGTTACAGGGGGGCACAGATACGCAGTATTTT

J: TRBJ2-5
D: TRBD1
V: TRBV7-9
size: -
CDR3: CAGSLGTGDQETQYF
DNA: TGTGCCGGCAGCTTAGGGACAGGGGACCAAGAGACCCAGTACTTC

J: TRBJ1-2
D: -
V: TRBV13
size: -
CDR3: CASSPGEGHLTYGYTF
DNA: TGTGCCAGCAGTCCTGGCGAGGGGCACCTAACTTATGGCTACACCTTC

J: TRBJ2-1
D: -
V: TRBV4-1
size: -
CDR3: CASSQTGEGREQFF
DNA: TGCGCCAGCAGCCAAACAGGGGAGGGGCGGGAGCAGTTCTTC

J: TRBJ2-5
D: -
V: TRBV11-3
size: once
CDR3: CASSLGGGKVTQYF
DNA: TGTGCCAGCAGCTTAGGTGGGGGTAAGGTGACCCAGTACTTC

J: TRBJ1-2
D: TRBD1
V: TRBV6-5
size: -
CDR3: CASSKTGVLYGYTF
DNA: TGTGCCAGCAGTAAGACAGGGGTCCTATATGGCTACACCTTC

J: TRBJ2-7
D: -
V: TRBV27
size: few
CDR3: CASRLGGLANEQYF
DNA: TGTGCCAGCCGACTGGGGGGGCTAGCAAACGAGCAGTACTTC

J: TRBJ1-1
D: TRBD1
V: TRBV28
size: few
CDR3: CASSRDRGQRSEAFF
DNA: TGTGCCAGCAGTCGCGACAGGGGGCAGAGATCTGAAGCTTTCTTT

J: TRBJ2-1
D: TRBD1
V: TRBV10-3
size: -
CDR3: CAIRSTGTSYNEQFF
DNA: TGTGCCATCAGATCGACAGGGACAAGCTACAATGAGCAGTTCTTC

J: TRBJ2-5
D: -
V: TRBV2
size: -
CDR3: CASRIAGIQETQYF
DNA: TGTGCCAGCAGGATCGCAGGTATCCAAGAGACCCAGTACTTC

J: TRBJ2-2
D: -
V: TRBV28
size: few
CDR3: CASSLFTGELFF
DNA: TGTGCCAGCAGTTTGTTTACCGGGGAGCTGTTTTTT

J: TRBJ2-7
D: TRBD1
V: TRBV7-9
size: few
CDR3: CASSIDRVSEQYF
DNA: TGTGCCAGCAGCATTGACAGGGTTAGCGAGCAGTACTTC

J: TRBJ1-5
D: -
V: TRBV11-2
size: few
CDR3: CASSLDPGDNQPQHF
DNA: TGTGCCAGCAGCTTAGACCCCGGGGACAATCAGCCCCAGCATTTT

J: TRBJ2-1
D: -
V: TRBV29-1
size: -
CDR3: CSVGTSYSEFF
DNA: TGCAGCGTAGGAACTAGCTATTCAGAGTTCTTC

J: TRBJ2-5
D: -
V: TRBV9
size: few
CDR3: CASSVDRLETQYF
DNA: TGTGCCAGCAGCGTAGACAGGTTAGAGACCCAGTACTTC

J: TRBJ1-2
D: -
V: TRBV28
size: -
CDR3: CASSLSVREGRGYTF
DNA: TGTGCCAGCAGTTTGAGTGTTCGAGAGGGCCGGGGCTACACCTTC

J: TRBJ2-7
D: TRBD1
V: TRBV30
size: -
CDR3: CAWSGPRDRFSYEQYF
DNA: TGTGCCTGGAGTGGGCCACGGGACAGGTTCTCCTACGAGCAGTACTTC

J: TRBJ1-6
D: TRBD1
V: TRBV10-3
size: -
CDR3: CAISESGTGGASPLHF
DNA: TGTGCCATCAGTGAGTCCGGTACAGGGGGGGCCTCACCCCTCCACTTT

J: TRBJ1-2
D: -
V: TRBV5-1
size: many
CDR3: CASSLEGDYGYTF
DNA: TGCGCCAGCAGCCTGGAGGGGGACTATGGCTACACCTTC

J: TRBJ2-5
D: TRBD1
V: TRBV20-1
size: -
CDR3: CSTPGGRIETQYF
DNA: TGCAGTACCCCAGGGGGCAGGATAGAGACCCAGTACTTC

J: TRBJ2-1
D: TRBD2
V: TRBV4-2
size: -
CDR3: CAASTSGGNNEQFF
DNA: TGTGCCGCGTCGACTAGCGGGGGGAACAATGAGCAGTTCTTC

J: TRBJ2-1
D: -
V: TRBV7-9
size: -
CDR3: CASSLETYNEQFF
DNA: TGTGCCAGCAGCTTAGAGACTTACAATGAGCAGTTCTTC